This T cell receptor (beta chain) was captured by sequencing in a study of shared T cell receptors in the human thymus. Repertoires were generated with immunoSEQ multiplex PCR, while TCRdb's copy carries only in-frame clones and drops some. The table includes 720,000 or so clones, 80% to 90% detected once. CDR3 length: 16 residues. Trimming took 4 bases from V and 5 from J; bases not matched to a gene: 11. From germline, CDR1 is SGHRS and CDR2 YFSETQ. The same data also went into a second study, on human thymus T cells. According to that study: From resections taken during corrective heart surgery, the thymus tissue was obtained. There were highly overlapping thymic repertoires among unrelated individuals, as related research reported.

The sequence was obtained from a girl less than two years old with a congenital heart defect. This chain links TRBV5-1 with TRBJ2-3, with 9 nucleotides matching TRBD1. What was sequenced was thymocytes. Here the CDR3 reads CASSRDRAPNRDTQYF. The DNA of the CDR3 is TGCGCCAGCAGCCGGGACAGGGCCCCCAACCGAGATACGCAGTATTTT. The full variable domain, completed using reference TRBV5-1 and TRBJ2-3, is KAGVTQTPRYLIKTRGQQVTLSCSPISGHRSVSWYQQTPGQGLQFLFEYFSETQRNKGNFPGRFSGRQFSNSRSEMNVSTLELGDSALYLCASSRDRAPNRDTQYFGPGTRLTVL.